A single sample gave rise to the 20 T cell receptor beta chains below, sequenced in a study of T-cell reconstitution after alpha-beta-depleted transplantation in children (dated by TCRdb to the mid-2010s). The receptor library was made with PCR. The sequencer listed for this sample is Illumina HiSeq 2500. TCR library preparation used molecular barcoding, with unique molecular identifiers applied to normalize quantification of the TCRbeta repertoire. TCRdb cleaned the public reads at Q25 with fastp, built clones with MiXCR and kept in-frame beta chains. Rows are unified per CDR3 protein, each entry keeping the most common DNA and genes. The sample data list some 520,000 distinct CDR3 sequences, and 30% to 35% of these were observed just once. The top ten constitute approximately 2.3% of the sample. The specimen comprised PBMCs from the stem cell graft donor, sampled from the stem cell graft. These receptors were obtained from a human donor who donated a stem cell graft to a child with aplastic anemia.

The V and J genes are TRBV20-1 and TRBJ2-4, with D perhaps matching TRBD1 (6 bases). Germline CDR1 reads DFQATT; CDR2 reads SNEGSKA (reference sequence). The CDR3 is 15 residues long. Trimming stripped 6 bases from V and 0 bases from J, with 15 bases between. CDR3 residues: CSAPGQPLAKNIQYF. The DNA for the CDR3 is TGCAGTGCCCCGGGACAACCCTTAGCCAAAAACATTCAGTACTTC.

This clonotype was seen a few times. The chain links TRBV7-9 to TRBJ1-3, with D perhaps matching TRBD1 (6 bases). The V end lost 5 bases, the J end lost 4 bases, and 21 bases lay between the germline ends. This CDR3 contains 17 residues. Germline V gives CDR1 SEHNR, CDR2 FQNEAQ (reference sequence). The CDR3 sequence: CASSPSEPRGQGNTIYF. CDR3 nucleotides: TGTGCCAGCAGCCCGAGCGAACCTCGGGGGCAAGGAAACACCATATATTTT.

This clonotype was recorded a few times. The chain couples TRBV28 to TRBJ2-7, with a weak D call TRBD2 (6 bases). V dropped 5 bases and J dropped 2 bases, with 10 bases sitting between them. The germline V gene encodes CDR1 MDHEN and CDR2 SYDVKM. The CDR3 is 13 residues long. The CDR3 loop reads CASSIGSAYEQYV. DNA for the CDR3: TGTGCCAGCAGTATCGGGAGTGCCTACGAGCAGTACGTC.

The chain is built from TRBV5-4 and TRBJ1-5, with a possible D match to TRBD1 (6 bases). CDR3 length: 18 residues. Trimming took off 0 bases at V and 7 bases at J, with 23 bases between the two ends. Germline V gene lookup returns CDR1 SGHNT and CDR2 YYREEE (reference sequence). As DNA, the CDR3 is TGTGCCAGCAGCTTGGGGGGGCCAGGGGCGGCTCTGAAGCAGCCCCAGCATTTT. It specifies CASSLGGPGAALKQPQHF. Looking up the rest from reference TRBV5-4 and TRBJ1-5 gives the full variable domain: ETGVTQSPTHLIKTRGQQVTLRCSSQSGHNTVSWYQQALGQGPQFIFQYYREEENGRGNFPPRFSGLQFPNYSSELNVNALELDDSALYLCASSLGGPGAALKQPQHFGDGTRLSIL.

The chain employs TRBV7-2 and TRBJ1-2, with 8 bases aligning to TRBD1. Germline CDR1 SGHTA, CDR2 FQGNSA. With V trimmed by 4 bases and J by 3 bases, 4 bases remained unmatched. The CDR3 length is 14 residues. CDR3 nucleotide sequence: TGTGCCAGCAGCTCCGGACAGGGTTACTATGGCTACACCTTC. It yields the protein CASSSGQGYYGYTF. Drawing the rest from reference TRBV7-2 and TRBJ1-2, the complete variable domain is GAGVSQSPSNKVTEKGKDVELRCDPISGHTALYWYRQSLGQGLEFLIYFQGNSAPDKSGLPSDRFSAERTGGSVSTLTIQRTQQEDSAVYLCASSSGQGYYGYTFGSGTRLTVV.

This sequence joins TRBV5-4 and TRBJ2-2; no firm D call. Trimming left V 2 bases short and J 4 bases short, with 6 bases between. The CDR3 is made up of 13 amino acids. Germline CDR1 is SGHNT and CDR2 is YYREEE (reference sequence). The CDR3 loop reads CASSFSTTGELFF. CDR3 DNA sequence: TGTGCCAGCAGCTTCTCCACCACCGGGGAGCTGTTTTTT.

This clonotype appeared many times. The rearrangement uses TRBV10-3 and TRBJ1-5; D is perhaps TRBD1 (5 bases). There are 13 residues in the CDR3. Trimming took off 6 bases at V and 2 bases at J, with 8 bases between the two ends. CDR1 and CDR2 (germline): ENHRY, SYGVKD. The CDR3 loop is CAISQGGNQPQHF. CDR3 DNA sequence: TGTGCCATCAGCCAGGGTGGCAATCAGCCCCAGCATTTT.

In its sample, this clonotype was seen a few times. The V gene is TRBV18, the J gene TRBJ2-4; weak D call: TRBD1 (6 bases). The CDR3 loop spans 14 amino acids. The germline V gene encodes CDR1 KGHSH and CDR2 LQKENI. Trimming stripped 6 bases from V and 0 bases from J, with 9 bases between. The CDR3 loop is CASSGTLAKNIQYF. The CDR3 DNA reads TGTGCCAGCTCTGGGACACTAGCCAAAAACATTCAGTACTTC.

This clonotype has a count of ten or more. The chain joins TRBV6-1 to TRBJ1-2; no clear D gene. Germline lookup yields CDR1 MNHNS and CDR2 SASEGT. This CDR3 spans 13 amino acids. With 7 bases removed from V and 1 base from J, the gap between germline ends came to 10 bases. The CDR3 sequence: CASTPTINYGYTF. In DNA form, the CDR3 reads TGTGCCAGCACCCCGACAATTAACTATGGCTACACCTTC.

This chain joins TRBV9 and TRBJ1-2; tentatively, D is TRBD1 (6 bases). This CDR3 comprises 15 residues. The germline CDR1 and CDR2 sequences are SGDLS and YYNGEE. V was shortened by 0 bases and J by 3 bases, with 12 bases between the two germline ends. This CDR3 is CASSVDARGDYGYTF. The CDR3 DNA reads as TGTGCCAGCAGCGTAGACGCAAGGGGGGACTATGGCTACACCTTC.

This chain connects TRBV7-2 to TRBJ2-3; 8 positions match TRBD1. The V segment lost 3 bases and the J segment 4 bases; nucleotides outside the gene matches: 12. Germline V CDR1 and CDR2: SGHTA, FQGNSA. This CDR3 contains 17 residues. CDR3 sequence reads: CASSLEEPDRGADTQYF. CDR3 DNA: TGTGCCAGCAGCTTGGAAGAACCTGACAGGGGAGCAGATACGCAGTATTTT. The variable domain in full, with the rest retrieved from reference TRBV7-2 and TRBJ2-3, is GAGVSQSPSNKVTEKGKDVELRCDPISGHTALYWYRQSLGQGLEFLIYFQGNSAPDKSGLPSDRFSAERTGGSVSTLTIQRTQQEDSAVYLCASSLEEPDRGADTQYFGPGTRLTVL.

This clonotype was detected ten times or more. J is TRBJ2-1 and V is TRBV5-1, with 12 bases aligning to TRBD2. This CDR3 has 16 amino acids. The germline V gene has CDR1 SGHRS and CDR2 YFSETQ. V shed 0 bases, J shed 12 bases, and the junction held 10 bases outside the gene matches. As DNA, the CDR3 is TGCGCCAGCAGCTTGGCTAGCGGGAGGGCCGGTCGGGTGCAGTTCTTC. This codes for CASSLASGRAGRVQFF.

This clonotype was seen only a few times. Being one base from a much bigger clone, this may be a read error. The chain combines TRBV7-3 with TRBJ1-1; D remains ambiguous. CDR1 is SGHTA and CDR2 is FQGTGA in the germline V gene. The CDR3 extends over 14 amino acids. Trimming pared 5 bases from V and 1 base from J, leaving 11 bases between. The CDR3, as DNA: TGTGCCAGCAGCCCCGGGCCAGCGAACACTGAAGCTTTCTTT. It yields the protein CASSPGPANTEAFF.

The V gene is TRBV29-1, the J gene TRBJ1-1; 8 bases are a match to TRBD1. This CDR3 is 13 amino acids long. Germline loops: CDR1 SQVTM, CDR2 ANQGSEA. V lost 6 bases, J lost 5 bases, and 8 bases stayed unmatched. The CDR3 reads CSVPGQGGTEAFF. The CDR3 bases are TGCAGCGTCCCTGGACAGGGCGGGACTGAAGCTTTCTTT. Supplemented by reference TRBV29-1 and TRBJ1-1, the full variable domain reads SAVISQKPSRDICQRGTSLTIQCQVDSQVTMMFWYRQQPGQSLTLIATANQGSEATYESGFVIDKFPISRPNLTFSTLTVSNMSPEDSSIYLCSVPGQGGTEAFFGQGTRLTVV.

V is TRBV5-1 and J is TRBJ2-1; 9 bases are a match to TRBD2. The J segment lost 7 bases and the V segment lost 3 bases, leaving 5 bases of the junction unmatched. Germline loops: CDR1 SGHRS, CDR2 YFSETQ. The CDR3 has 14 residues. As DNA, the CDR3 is TGCGCCAGCAGCTCAGGTAGCGGGAGTAATGAGCAGTTCTTC. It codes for CASSSGSGSNEQFF.

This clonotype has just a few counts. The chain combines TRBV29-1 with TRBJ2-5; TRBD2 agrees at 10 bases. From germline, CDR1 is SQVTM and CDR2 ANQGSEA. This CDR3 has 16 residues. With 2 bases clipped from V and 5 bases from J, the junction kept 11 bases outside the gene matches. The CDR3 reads CSVERSGRALWETQYF. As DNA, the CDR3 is TGCAGCGTTGAAAGGAGCGGGAGGGCCTTGTGGGAGACCCAGTACTTC.

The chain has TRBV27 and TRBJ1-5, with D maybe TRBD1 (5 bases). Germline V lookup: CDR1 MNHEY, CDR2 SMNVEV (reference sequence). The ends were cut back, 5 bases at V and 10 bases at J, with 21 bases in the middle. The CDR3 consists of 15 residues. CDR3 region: CASSLTPGLGEPQHF. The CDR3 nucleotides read TGTGCCAGCAGTCTTACCCCAGGGTTGGGTGAACCCCAGCATTTT.

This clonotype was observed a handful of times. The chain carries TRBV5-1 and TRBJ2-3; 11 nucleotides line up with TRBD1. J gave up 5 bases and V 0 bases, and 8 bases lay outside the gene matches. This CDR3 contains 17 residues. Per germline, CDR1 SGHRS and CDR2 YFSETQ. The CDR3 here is CASSLGPGQGAIDTQYF. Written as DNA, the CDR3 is TGCGCCAGCAGCTTGGGACCAGGACAGGGGGCGATAGATACGCAGTATTTT.

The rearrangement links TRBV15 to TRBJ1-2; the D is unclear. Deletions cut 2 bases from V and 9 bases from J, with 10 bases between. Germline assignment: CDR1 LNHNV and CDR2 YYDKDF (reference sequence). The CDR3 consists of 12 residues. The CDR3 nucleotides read TGTGCCACCAGCAGATCCGGGAGGAGCTACACCTTC. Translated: CATSRSGRSYTF.

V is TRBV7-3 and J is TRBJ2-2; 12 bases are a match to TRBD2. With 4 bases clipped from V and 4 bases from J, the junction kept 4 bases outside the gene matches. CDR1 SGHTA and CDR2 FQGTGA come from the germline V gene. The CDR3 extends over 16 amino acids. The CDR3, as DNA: TGTGCCAGCAGCTCCTCGACTAGCGGGAGCACCGGGGAGCTGTTTTTT. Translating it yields CASSSSTSGSTGELFF.